Below, one T cell receptor (beta chain) is given with its context. Described treatment: around 19 received Ad26.COV2.S at low or high dose, single or two shots; several received placebo; per-sample allocation not given. Repertoires come from day 63 after the first vaccine or placebo injection. Based in Boston, the donor was an adult of 18-55 years. Libraries were prepared by immunoSEQ multiplex PCR; TCRdb keeps only in-frame clonotypes and omits some of them. The sample has hundreds of thousands of clones; around 90% are singletons. The sample belongs to a study of Ad26.COV2.S vaccination and SARS-CoV-2 variants. Study summary: The donor was enrolled in the Ad26.COV2.S arm of the COV1001 trial. Donor got 5x10^10 or 1x10^11 viral particles of Ad26.COV2.S.

Germline V gives CDR1 DFQATT, CDR2 SNEGSKA (reference sequence). This CDR3 is 15 amino acids long. V was pared by 3 bases and J by 9 bases, with 11 bases of the junction left unmatched. The chain carries TRBV20-1 and TRBJ2-1; 10 bases are a match to TRBD2. The source of this sequence is a person aged 18-65 years who received the Ad26.COV2.S COVID-19 vaccine or a placebo. The source was peripheral blood, collected in a trial of Ad26.COV2.S vaccine versus placebo. In DNA, the CDR3 is TGCAGTGCTAGTCGCCTAGCGGGAGAGTTAGGTGAGCAGTTCTTC. The encoded protein is CSASRLAGELGEQFF.